This T cell receptor beta chain was captured by sequencing in a study of beta chain features in type 1 diabetes. Broader study findings: In all four CD4+ subsets, TCRB CDR3 length was significantly, moderately reduced in type 1 diabetes. Diminished insertions and augmented deletions at VDJ junctions characterized type 1 diabetes patients. Across patients, naive, central memory and Treg TCRB repertoires exhibited apparently greater similarity than was observed across healthy donors.

CDR1 is SGHTA and CDR2 is FQGNSA in the germline V gene. Between the trimmed V and J ends, which lost 6 bases and 0 bases, there was a span of 9 bases. This CDR3 comprises 13 residues. Worth noting for this clone: The antigen remains undetermined.

All of the isolated RNA was reverse transcribed, so expressed TCRB transcripts were sequenced. Using immunoSEQ multiplex PCR, the repertoire was profiled, and TCRdb retains in-frame clones only, with some absent. The data contain 600,000 or so clones, around 11% of them singletons. One heparinised draw, averaging around 0.12 L, was taken per donor. Sequencing used naive CD4+ T cells from blood. The receptor was isolated from a man aged 30-40 years with type 1 diabetes. This sequence joins TRBV7-2 and TRBJ2-7; D not certain. CDR3 residues: CASSFVSSYEQYF. The CDR3 DNA reads as TGTGCCAGCAGTTTCGTGAGCTCCTACGAGCAGTACTTC.